Reported below is one T cell receptor (beta chain). This sample stems from a study of cytomegalovirus exposure and HLA in healthy donors. Use of 60 Vbeta and 13 Jbeta primers characterized the PCR. Clones were sequenced by immunoSEQ multiplex PCR, and TCRdb holds only the in-frame ones, with some missing. The table lists approximately 44,000 clones, around 87% of them singletons. V was cut by 7 bases and J by 10 bases, with 13 bases left in between. This CDR3 has 12 residues. Germline CDR1 and CDR2: MDHEN and SYDVKM. The chain combines TRBV28 with TRBJ1-4, with a possible D match to TRBD1 (5 bases). Sequenced sample: PBMCs. The receptor was isolated from a middle-aged woman in good health and CMV-seropositive. The CDR3 DNA reads as TGTGCCAGCAAGATTTACGGGGGAAAACTGTTTTTT. Amino acids: CASKIYGGKLFF.